This T cell receptor (beta chain) was sequenced in a study of blood T cells in healthy people across ages. Broader study findings: Getting older went along with TCR beta diversity per million T cells dropping roughly linearly.

Using a J-beta primer mix together with a sample-barcoded 5' primer, a second PCR was run for about 6 to 11 cycles. TCRdb recomputed calls from the 5' RACE reads with MiXCR, one row per CDR3 protein. The data contain over a million distinct CDR3 sequences, 35% to 45% of them seen just once; the ten biggest clones take up just over 4%. Trimming removed 2 bases at V and 11 bases at J, with 21 bases between. Germline V gene lookup returns CDR1 DFQATT and CDR2 SNEGSKA (reference sequence). The CDR3 has 14 residues. To note about this clonotype: Its target is not known.

This sequence was found in a young woman in good health. Material for sequencing was blood. This chain uses TRBV20-1 with TRBJ2-5; D perhaps matches TRBD1 (6 bases). CDR3 amino acids: CSARRQGLRDEQYF. The DNA of the CDR3 is TGCAGTGCTAGAAGGCAGGGGTTGAGGGATGAGCAGTACTTC.